The 30 T cell receptor beta chains listed next were all sequenced from one sample in a study of molecular identifiers for immune sequencing clone quantification. MiXCR, run by TCRdb on the PCR reads, gives a single entry per CDR3 protein. The sample includes nearly 650,000 distinct CDR3 sequences, about 25% of them seen just once. The sample taken for sequencing was naive CD8+ T cells from blood, with Jurkat cell RNA spiked in. Subset in this sample: FACS-sorted CD8+CD4-CCR7+CD45RA+ naive T cells. These receptors all stem from a human donor in good health. Some libraries in this study had Jurkat cell RNA spiked in.

To note about this clonotype: The junction departs from germline at one end; a sequencing error may be responsible. The rearrangement joins TRBV24-1 to TRBJ2-2; the D gene is possibly TRBD2 (6 bases). The CDR3 loop spans 14 amino acids. CDR1 and CDR2 from the germline V gene are KGHDR and SFDVKD. The CDR3 protein is CATSGTRGTGEQFF. The DNA for the CDR3 is TGTGCCACCAGCGGGACTCGTGGGACCGGGGAGCAGTTTTTT.

The chain is built from TRBV24-1 and TRBJ2-5; D unclear. V shed 5 bases and J shed 7 bases, with 7 bases lying between them. The CDR3 contains 11 residues. Looked up from germline, CDR1 is KGHDR and CDR2 is SFDVKD. CDR3 region: CATSAGSTQYF. The CDR3 region has the DNA TGTGCCACCAGTGCTGGTTCGACCCAGTACTTC.

This clonotype was recorded at least ten times. J is TRBJ2-5 and V is TRBV20-1; the match to TRBD1 covers 8 bases. The V and J ends lost 0 bases and 2 bases, in that order; junction bases with no gene match: 11. There are 17 residues in the CDR3. CDR1 DFQATT and CDR2 SNEGSKA come from the germline V gene (reference sequence). In DNA, the CDR3 is TGCAGTGCTAGAGAAGGGGGCAGGGGGCGGTTGCAAGAGACCCAGTACTTC. This codes for CSAREGGRGRLQETQYF.

This clonotype showed up just a few times. The V gene is TRBV20-1, the J gene TRBJ2-7; 7 nucleotides match TRBD2. The CDR3 runs to 12 residues. Germline V gives CDR1 DFQATT, CDR2 SNEGSKA (reference sequence). Trimming cost V 5 bases and J 3 bases; bases outside gene matches: 4. In nucleotides, the CDR3 is TGCAGTGCTCCCGGGGACTACTACGAGCAGTACTTC. Protein: CSAPGDYYEQYF.

This chain links TRBV10-1 with TRBJ2-7, with D possibly being TRBD1 (6 bases). V was shortened by 4 bases and J by 2 bases, with 15 bases between the two germline ends. This CDR3 is 15 amino acids long. Germline loops: CDR1 WNHNN, CDR2 SYGVQD (reference sequence). CDR3 protein: CASSGDTMQPYEQYF. CDR3 coding DNA: TGCGCCAGCAGTGGGGACACTATGCAACCCTACGAGCAGTACTTC.

This clonotype was picked up one time. CDR3 amino acids: CASSLGGETSGKARYEQYF. The CDR3 region has the DNA TGTGCCAGCAGCTTGGGCGGGGAGACTAGCGGAAAAGCCAGATACGAGCAGTACTTC. The genes are TRBV11-3 and TRBJ2-7; 9 nucleotides match TRBD2. The trim removed 3 bases at V and 4 bases at J, leaving 19 bases unmatched. CDR3 size: 19 residues. CDR1 is SGHNT, CDR2 YENEEA, per germline.

The chain couples TRBV2 to TRBJ2-7; TRBD1 matches at 12 bases. Germline V lookup: CDR1 SNHLY, CDR2 FYNNEI. Trimming took 5 bases from V and 1 from J; bases not matched to a gene: 3. The CDR3 spans 15 residues. This CDR3 reads CASSRDRGLSYEQYF. The CDR3, as DNA: TGTGCCAGCAGTCGGGACAGGGGGCTTTCCTACGAGCAGTACTTC.

This clonotype turned up a few times. A junction boundary mismatches the germline segment, possibly from a read error. This chain joins TRBV2 and TRBJ2-1; TRBD2 might be the D (6 bases). Per the germline V gene, CDR1 is SNHLY and CDR2 is FYNNEI. The CDR3 extends over 15 amino acids. CDR3 DNA: TGTGCCAGCAGTGAAGGTTCTAGCGCCTACAGTGAGCAGTTCTTC. Translation: CASSEGSSAYSEQFF.

Ten or more counts support this clonotype. The CDR3 sequence: CASSLERSDLRGSYEQYF. The CDR3 DNA reads as TGTGCCAGCAGCTTAGAGAGGTCGGACTTGCGGGGGTCCTACGAGCAGTACTTC. This rearrangement joins TRBV5-6 to TRBJ2-7, with 7 bases that match TRBD2. The junction had 15 bases not matched to a gene; V was cut back by 2 bases and J by 1 base. CDR3 length: 18 residues. CDR1 is SGHDT and CDR2 is YYEEEE in the germline V gene.

This clonotype appeared a few times. V usage is TRBV11-2 and J usage is TRBJ2-5, with D maybe TRBD2 (6 bases). Germline V gives CDR1 SGHAT, CDR2 FQNNGV. V was clipped by 5 bases and J by 4 bases, with 11 bases between them. This CDR3 comprises 13 residues. CDR3 coding DNA: TGTGCCAGCAGCGGTGATAGCGGAGAGACCCAGTACTTC. It encodes CASSGDSGETQYF.

There are a few counts of this clonotype. The chain employs TRBV7-9 and TRBJ1-1; D is ambiguous. The V end lost 6 bases, the J end lost 2 bases, and 13 bases lay between the germline ends. The CDR3 loop spans 14 amino acids. Germline V gene data show CDR1 as SEHNR and CDR2 as FQNEAQ (reference sequence). CDR3 residues: CASRPFRTNTEAFF. The CDR3 bases are TGTGCCAGCAGACCCTTCCGGACTAACACTGAAGCTTTCTTT.

The rearrangement uses TRBV4-3 and TRBJ1-2; 7 positions match TRBD1. Per the germline V gene, CDR1 is LGHNA and CDR2 is YSLEER. J gave up 7 bases and V 0 bases, and 14 bases lay outside the gene matches. The CDR3 consists of 17 residues. The CDR3 here is CASSQDRPVQGSPGYTF. The CDR3 nucleotides read TGCGCCAGCAGCCAAGATAGGCCGGTACAGGGGTCGCCTGGCTACACCTTC.

This clonotype was seen at least ten times. This chain joins TRBV20-1 and TRBJ2-7; D remains ambiguous. Trimming shortened V by 0 bases and J by 2 bases, and 14 bases separated the two germline ends. CDR1 and CDR2 from the germline V gene are DFQATT and SNEGSKA (reference sequence). This CDR3 spans 15 amino acids. The CDR3 reads CSARDSQAMAYEQYF. As DNA, the CDR3 is TGCAGTGCTAGAGATTCCCAGGCCATGGCCTACGAGCAGTACTTC.

This clonotype came up many times. V is TRBV29-1 and J is TRBJ2-2, with D perhaps matching TRBD1 (5 bases). This CDR3 has 13 amino acids. Germline V gives CDR1 SQVTM, CDR2 ANQGSEA. With 6 bases removed from V and 5 bases from J, the gap between germline ends came to 13 bases. CDR3 nucleotide sequence: TGCAGCGTCGACAGAGAGTCGACCGGGGAGCTGTTTTTT. Translating gives CSVDRESTGELFF.

This chain joins TRBV4-1 and TRBJ2-5, with 7 bases lining up with TRBD1. Germline V gives CDR1 MGHRA, CDR2 YSYEKL. This CDR3 contains 14 residues. J lost 5 bases, V lost 1 base, and 4 bases had no gene match. The CDR3 DNA is TGCGCCAGCAGCCAAGTAGGGGGCGATGAGACCCAGTACTTC. It is translated as CASSQVGGDETQYF.

This clonotype showed up just a few times. V and J are TRBV4-3 and TRBJ2-5; TRBD1 is a possible D gene (6 bases). Germline V gives CDR1 LGHNA, CDR2 YSLEER. The CDR3 sequence is 15 residues long. Trimming shortened V by 1 base and J by 9 bases, and 18 bases separated the two germline ends. CDR3 sequence: CASSQVLQGPEAQYF. Written as DNA, the CDR3 is TGCGCCAGCAGCCAAGTATTGCAGGGGCCGGAGGCCCAGTACTTC.

This clonotype was seen at least ten times. This chain links TRBV5-6 with TRBJ2-7; 7 positions match TRBD2. Germline values: CDR1 SGHDT, CDR2 YYEEEE. There are 15 residues in the CDR3. V lost 3 bases, J lost 0 bases, and 6 bases stayed unmatched. CDR3: CASSSSSGFSYEQYF. The CDR3 region has the DNA TGTGCCAGCAGCTCGTCTAGCGGCTTCTCCTACGAGCAGTACTTC.

This clonotype was observed at least ten times. This chain connects TRBV6-6 to TRBJ2-3; 7 bases map to TRBD2. The CDR3 length is 14 residues. V shed 7 bases and J 5 bases; nucleotides not matched to a gene: 9. Looked up from germline, CDR1 is MNHNY and CDR2 is SVGAGI (reference sequence). The CDR3 loop is CASTVGGVRDTQYF. DNA for the CDR3: TGTGCCAGCACCGTGGGAGGGGTGAGAGATACGCAGTATTTT.

The rearrangement links TRBV9 to TRBJ2-2; TRBD2 matches 8 bases. There are 17 residues in the CDR3. V lost 2 bases and J lost 0; bases outside the gene matches: 6. Germline CDR1 SGDLS, CDR2 YYNGEE. The CDR3 is CASSVFVAGTNTGELFF. Written as DNA, the CDR3 is TGTGCCAGCAGCGTCTTCGTAGCGGGGACGAACACCGGGGAGCTGTTTTTT.

In the case of this clonotype: A much bigger clone sits one base away, suggesting this may be a read error. V gene TRBV6-5 combines with J gene TRBJ2-6, with TRBD1 as a possible D gene (6 bases). Germline loops: CDR1 MNHEY, CDR2 SVGAGI. The CDR3 totals 17 residues. The CDR3 here is CASSYETGPSGANVLAF. The CDR3 DNA reads as TGTGCCAGCAGTTACGAGACAGGACCCTCTGGGGCCAACGTCCTGGCTTTC.

Turning to this clonotype: The junction departs from the called germline gene at one end, perhaps through a read error. This chain joins TRBV6-6 and TRBJ2-4; possibly TRBD1 for D (5 bases). This CDR3 region has 12 residues. Per germline, CDR1 MNHNY and CDR2 SVGAGI (reference sequence). DNA for the CDR3: TGTGCCAGCAGTCCGACAGTGTGGGATTCGAACTTC. It codes for CASSPTVWDSNF.

The J gene is TRBJ2-2, the V gene TRBV30, with D maybe TRBD2 (5 bases). Between the trimmed V and J ends, which lost 0 bases and 7 bases, there was a span of 9 bases. This CDR3 is built from 13 residues. Germline CDR1 GTSNPN, CDR2 SVGIG (reference sequence). CDR3 DNA: TGTGCCTGGAGTGTGGGGAGTCACGGGGAGCTGTTTTTT. This sequence encodes CAWSVGSHGELFF.

This clonotype was seen many times. The chain links TRBV6-2 or TRBV6-3 to TRBJ1-2; D is uncertain. This CDR3 contains 13 residues. V gave up 5 bases and J gave up 7 bases, with 14 bases separating them. The germline gives CDR1 MNHEY, CDR2 SVGEGT. The CDR3 bases are TGTGCCAGCAGTCCGACGACAACGGCTGGCTACACCTTC. This sequence encodes CASSPTTTAGYTF.

In its sample, this clonotype was seen a few times. The chain links TRBV12-3 or TRBV12-4 to TRBJ2-7; D is undetermined. V lost 3 bases to trimming and J lost 2 bases, with 8 bases between them. This CDR3 contains 13 residues. The CDR3 here is CASSFHRTYEQYF. In DNA form, the CDR3 reads TGTGCCAGCAGTTTTCACAGAACCTACGAGCAGTACTTC.

This clonotype was observed at least ten times. The chain combines TRBV28 with TRBJ1-2; 7 positions agree with TRBD1. V lost 6 bases and J lost 2; bases outside the gene matches: 6. Germline CDR1 is MDHEN and CDR2 is SYDVKM. The CDR3 covers 14 residues. CDR3: CASRAGQPNYGYTF. The CDR3 nucleotides are TGTGCCAGCAGGGCGGGACAGCCAAACTATGGCTACACCTTC.

This clonotype was picked up a small number of times. J is TRBJ2-1 and V is TRBV7-3; 10 bases fit TRBD2. The V and J ends lost 5 bases and 3 bases, in that order; junction bases with no gene match: 4. Germline-derived CDR1 and CDR2 are SGHTA and FQGTGA. The CDR3 has 15 residues. In DNA form, the CDR3 reads TGTGCCAGCAGCACCGTAGCGGGAGGCTACAATGAGCAGTTCTTC. Its protein is CASSTVAGGYNEQFF. Combining the CDR3 with reference TRBV7-3 and TRBJ2-1 gives the whole variable domain GAGVSQTPSNKVTEKGKYVELRCDPISGHTALYWYRQSLGQGPEFLIYFQGTGAADDSGLPNDRFFAVRPEGSVSTLKIQRTERGDSAVYLCASSTVAGGYNEQFFGPGTRLTVL.

Details on this clonotype: This may be a read error, as it is one base from a much larger clone. The V and J genes are TRBV6-2 or TRBV6-3 and TRBJ2-1, with D possibly TRBD2 on 5 matching bases. The CDR3 has 15 residues. In germline, CDR1 is MNHEY, CDR2 SVGEGT. The CDR3 loop reads CASSSPWRTDNGQFF. In nucleotides, the CDR3 is TGTGCCAGCAGTTCTCCCTGGCGGACTGACAATGGGCAGTTCTTC.

V and J are TRBV29-1 and TRBJ2-7, with TRBD1 identical over 8 bases. In germline, CDR1 is SQVTM, CDR2 ANQGSEA. Losses at the gene ends were 4 bases for V and 1 base for J; bases not matched to a gene: 3. This CDR3 has 13 amino acids. CDR3 residues: CSVVDRGSYEQYF. CDR3 nucleotide sequence: TGCAGCGTTGTCGACAGGGGATCCTACGAGCAGTACTTC.

This clonotype was recorded at least ten times. The V gene is TRBV4-1, the J gene TRBJ2-2, with 7 bases that match TRBD1. Germline loops: CDR1 MGHRA, CDR2 YSYEKL. The ends lost 1 base at V and 1 base at J; junction bases unmatched: 0. There are 15 residues in the CDR3. The CDR3 DNA sequence: TGCGCCAGCAGCCAAGGACAGGGGAACACCGGGGAGCTGTTTTTT. Protein: CASSQGQGNTGELFF.

This chain joins TRBV5-5 and TRBJ1-3; 7 nucleotides align to TRBD1. The CDR3 is 15 amino acids. The germline V gene has CDR1 SGHKS and CDR2 YYEKEE (reference sequence). V was pared by 4 bases and J by 0 bases, with 4 bases of the junction left unmatched. CDR3 sequence (DNA): TGTGCCAGCAGCGATGGGACAGACTCTGGAAACACCATATATTTT. Amino acids: CASSDGTDSGNTIYF.